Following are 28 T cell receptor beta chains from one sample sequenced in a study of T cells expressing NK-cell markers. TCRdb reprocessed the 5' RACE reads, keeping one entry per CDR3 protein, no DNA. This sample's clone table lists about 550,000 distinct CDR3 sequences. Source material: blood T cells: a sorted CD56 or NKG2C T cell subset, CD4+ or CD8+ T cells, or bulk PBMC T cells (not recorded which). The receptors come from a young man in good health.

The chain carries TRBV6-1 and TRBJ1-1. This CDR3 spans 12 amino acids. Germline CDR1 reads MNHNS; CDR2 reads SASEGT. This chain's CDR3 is CASSEPSRLAFF.

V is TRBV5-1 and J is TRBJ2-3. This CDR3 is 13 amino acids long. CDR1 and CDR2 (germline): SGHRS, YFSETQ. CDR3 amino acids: CASSLMVVDTQYF.

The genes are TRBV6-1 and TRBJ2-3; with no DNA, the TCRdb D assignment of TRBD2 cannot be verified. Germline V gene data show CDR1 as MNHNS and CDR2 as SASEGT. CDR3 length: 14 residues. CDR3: CASKEGPAADTQYF.

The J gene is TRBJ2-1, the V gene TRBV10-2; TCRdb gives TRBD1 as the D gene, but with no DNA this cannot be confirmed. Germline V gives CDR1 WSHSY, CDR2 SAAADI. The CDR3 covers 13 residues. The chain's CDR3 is CASSWDRANEQFF.

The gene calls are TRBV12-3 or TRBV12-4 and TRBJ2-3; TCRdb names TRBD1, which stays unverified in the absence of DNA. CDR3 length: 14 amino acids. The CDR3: CASRGAISTDTQYF.

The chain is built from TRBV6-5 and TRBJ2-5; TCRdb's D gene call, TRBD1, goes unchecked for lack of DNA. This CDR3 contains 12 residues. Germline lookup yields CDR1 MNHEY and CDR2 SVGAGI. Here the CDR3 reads CASKGTEETQYF.

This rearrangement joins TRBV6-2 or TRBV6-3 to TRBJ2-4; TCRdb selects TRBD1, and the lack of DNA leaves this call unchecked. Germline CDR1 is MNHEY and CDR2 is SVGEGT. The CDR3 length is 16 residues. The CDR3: CASSYRGRDVKNIQYF.

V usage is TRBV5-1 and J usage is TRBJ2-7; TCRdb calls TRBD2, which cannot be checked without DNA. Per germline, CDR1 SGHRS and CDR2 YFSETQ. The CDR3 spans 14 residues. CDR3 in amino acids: CASTLLRGSYEQYF.

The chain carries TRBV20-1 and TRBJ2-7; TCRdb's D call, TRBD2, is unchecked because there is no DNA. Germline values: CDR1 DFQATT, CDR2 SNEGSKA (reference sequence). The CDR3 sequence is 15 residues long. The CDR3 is CSARKERGTSYEQYF.

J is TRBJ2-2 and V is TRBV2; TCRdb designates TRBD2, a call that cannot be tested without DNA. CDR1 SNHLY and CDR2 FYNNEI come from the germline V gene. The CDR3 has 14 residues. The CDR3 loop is CASRGLLNTGELFF. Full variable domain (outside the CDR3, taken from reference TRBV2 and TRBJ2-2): EPEVTQTPSHQVTQMGQEVILRCVPISNHLYFYWYRQILGQKVEFLVSFYNNEISEKSEIFDDQFSVERPDGSNFTLKIRSTKLEDSAMYFCASRGLLNTGELFFGEGSRLTVL.

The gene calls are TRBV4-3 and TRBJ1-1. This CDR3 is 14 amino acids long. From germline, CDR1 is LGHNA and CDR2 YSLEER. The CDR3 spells CASSQKKEGTEAFF.

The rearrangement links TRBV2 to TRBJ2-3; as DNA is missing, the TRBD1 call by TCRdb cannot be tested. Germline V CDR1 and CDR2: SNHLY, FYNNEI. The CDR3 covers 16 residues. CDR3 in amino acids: CASSELGAYSTDTQYF.

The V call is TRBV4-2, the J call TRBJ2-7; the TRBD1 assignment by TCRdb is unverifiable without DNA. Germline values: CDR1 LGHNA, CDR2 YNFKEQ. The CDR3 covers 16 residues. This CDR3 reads CASSQEGQGAAYEQYF.

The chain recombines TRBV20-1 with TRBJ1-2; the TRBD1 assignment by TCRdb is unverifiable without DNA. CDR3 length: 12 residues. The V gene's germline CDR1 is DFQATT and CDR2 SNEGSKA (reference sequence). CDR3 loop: CSALRGNYGYTF.

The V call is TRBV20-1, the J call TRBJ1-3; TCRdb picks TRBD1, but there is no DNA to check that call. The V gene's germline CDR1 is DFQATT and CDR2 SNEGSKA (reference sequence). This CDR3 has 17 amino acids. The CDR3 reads CSAIPLGQGASGNTIYF.

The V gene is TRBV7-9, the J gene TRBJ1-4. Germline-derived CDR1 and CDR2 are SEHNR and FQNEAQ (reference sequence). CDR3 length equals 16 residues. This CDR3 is CASSLPTATTNEKLFF.

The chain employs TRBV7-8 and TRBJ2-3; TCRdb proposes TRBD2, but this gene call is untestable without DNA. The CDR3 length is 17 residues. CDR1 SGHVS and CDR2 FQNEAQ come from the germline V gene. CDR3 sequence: CASSGRTSSIFTDTQYF.

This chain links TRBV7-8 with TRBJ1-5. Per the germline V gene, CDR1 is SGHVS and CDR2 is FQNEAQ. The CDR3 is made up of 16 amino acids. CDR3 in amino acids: CASSGGTSNSNQPQHF. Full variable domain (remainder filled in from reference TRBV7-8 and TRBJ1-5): GAGVSQSPRYKVAKRGQDVALRCDPISGHVSLFWYQQALGQGPEFLTYFQNEAQLDKSGLPSDRFFAERPEGSVSTLKIQRTQQEDSAVYLCASSGGTSNSNQPQHFGDGTRLSIL.

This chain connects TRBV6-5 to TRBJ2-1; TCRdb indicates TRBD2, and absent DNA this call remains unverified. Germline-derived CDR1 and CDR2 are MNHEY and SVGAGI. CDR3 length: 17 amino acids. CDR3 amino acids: CASSYVGIGTSGNEQFF.

The chain's CDR3 is CSARGGGATYEQYF. The gene calls are TRBV20-1 and TRBJ2-7; TCRdb returns TRBD1, unconfirmable since there is no DNA. This CDR3 spans 14 amino acids. In germline, CDR1 is DFQATT, CDR2 SNEGSKA (reference sequence).

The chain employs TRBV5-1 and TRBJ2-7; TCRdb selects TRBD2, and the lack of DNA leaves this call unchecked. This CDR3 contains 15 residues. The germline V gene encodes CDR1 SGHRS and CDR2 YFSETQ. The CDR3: CASSLEGRVWYEQYF.

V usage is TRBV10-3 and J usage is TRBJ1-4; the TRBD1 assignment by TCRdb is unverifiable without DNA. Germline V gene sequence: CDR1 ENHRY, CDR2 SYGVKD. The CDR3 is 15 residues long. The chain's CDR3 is CATSGTGTGGEKLFF.

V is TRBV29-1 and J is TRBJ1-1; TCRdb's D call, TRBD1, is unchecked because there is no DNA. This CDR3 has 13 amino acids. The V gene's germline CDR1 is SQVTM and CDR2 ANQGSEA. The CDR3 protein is CSGGTGVWAEAFF.

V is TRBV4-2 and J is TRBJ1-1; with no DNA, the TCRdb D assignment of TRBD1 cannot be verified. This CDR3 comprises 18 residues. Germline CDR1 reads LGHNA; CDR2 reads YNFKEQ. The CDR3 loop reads CASSQSTRGPGPNTEAFF.

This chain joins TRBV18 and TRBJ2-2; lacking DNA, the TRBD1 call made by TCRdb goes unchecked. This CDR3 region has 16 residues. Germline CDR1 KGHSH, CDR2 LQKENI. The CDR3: CASSPLGASNTGELFF.

This CDR3 is CATAGGQETQYF. The V gene is TRBV15, the J gene TRBJ2-5; TCRdb lists TRBD2, though no DNA is available to test this call. This CDR3 comprises 12 residues. CDR1 LNHNV and CDR2 YYDKDF come from the germline V gene (reference sequence).

CDR3 protein: CAISAQLNQPQHF. V is TRBV10-3 and J is TRBJ1-5. The CDR3 covers 13 residues. The V gene's germline CDR1 is ENHRY and CDR2 SYGVKD.

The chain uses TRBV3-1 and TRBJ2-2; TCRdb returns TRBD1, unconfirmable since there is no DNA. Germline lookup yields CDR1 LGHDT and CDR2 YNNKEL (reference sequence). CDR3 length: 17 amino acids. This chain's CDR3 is CASSQSRANLNTGELFF.